The rows below give T cell receptor beta chains drawn from one sample of a study of blood T cell repertoires in COVID-19. Libraries were prepared by immunoSEQ multiplex PCR; TCRdb keeps only in-frame clonotypes and omits some of them. The repertoire consists of roughly 300,000 clones, with more than 75% occurring once and the leading ten covering about 5.2%. The sample consisted of PBMCs or T cells enriched from blood (not recorded which). The receptors come from a woman aged 30 to 39 who had recovered from COVID-19. The CDR3 runs from the conserved cysteine through the conserved F or W. The D gene is left open where the match is weak. Clone size is shown for a subset of rows, as once, few, many or a class of expanded clone.

cdr3_nt,cdr3_aa,d_call,j_call,clone_size,v_call
TGTGCCAGCAGTGAATGGGTTAGCGGGGTGTACAATGAGCAGTTCTTC,CASSEWVSGVYNEQFF,TRBD2,TRBJ2-1,NA,TRBV2
TGTGCCAGCCGCATGGGGACAGGCCACTCTGGGGCCAACGTCCTGACTTTC,CASRMGTGHSGANVLTF,TRBD1,TRBJ2-6,NA,TRBV7-2
TGTGCCAGCAGTTTATGGGGAGGAGGGGTCAGTCTACATTCACCCCTCCACTTT,CASSLWGGGVSLHSPLHF,NA,TRBJ1-6,NA,TRBV28
TGTGCCTGGAGTGTACTCAGGGATCTTTCGCCTAACTCTGGAAACACCATATATTTT,CAWSVLRDLSPNSGNTIYF,NA,TRBJ1-3,NA,TRBV30
TGTGCCAGTAGTATCACTAGCCACTCCTACGAGCAGTACTTC,CASSITSHSYEQYF,NA,TRBJ2-7,NA,TRBV19
TGTGCCAGCAGTCAGGACAAGAATCAGCCCCAGCATTTT,CASSQDKNQPQHF,NA,TRBJ1-5,NA,TRBV12-3/TRBV12-4
TGTGCCAGCTCACCATTGAGTTCGGGGGGCCGTACTGGAAACACCATATATTTT,CASSPLSSGGRTGNTIYF,NA,TRBJ1-3,NA,TRBV18
TGCGCCAGCAGCTTCGGCGGGGGGGCCGTTGCTGAGACCCAGTACTTC,CASSFGGGAVAETQYF,TRBD2,TRBJ2-5,NA,TRBV5-1
TGTGCCAGCAGGATACAGGCGGGGGACACTGAAGCTTTCTTT,CASRIQAGDTEAFF,NA,TRBJ1-1,NA,TRBV6-5
TGTGCCAGCATTCAGGGACAGACGTCCCCCCAGCCCCAGCATTTT,CASIQGQTSPQPQHF,TRBD1,TRBJ1-5,NA,TRBV6-5
TGTGCCAGCAGCTCCTCCGGGACAGGGCCTCCTAGGGGGCAGTTCTTC,CASSSSGTGPPRGQFF,TRBD1,TRBJ2-1,NA,TRBV7-8
TGCAGTGCTAGTCCAGGGGGTATTACTGGTGGCTACACCTTC,CSASPGGITGGYTF,TRBD1,TRBJ1-2,NA,TRBV20-1
TGTGCCAGCAATCGAATCCTCCAGGGCGTCTATGGCTACACCTTC,CASNRILQGVYGYTF,NA,TRBJ1-2,NA,TRBV2
TGTGCCAGCAGCCAAGAGAACCTAGCGGAGCAGTACTTC,CASSQENLAEQYF,NA,TRBJ2-7,NA,TRBV4-2
TGTGCCAGCAGGATTGGAGGGGTTGACCCCTACGAGCAGTACTTC,CASRIGGVDPYEQYF,NA,TRBJ2-7,NA,TRBV5-6
TGTGCCAGCAGCCATAGCCTAGCGGACTACGAGCAGTACTTC,CASSHSLADYEQYF,TRBD2,TRBJ2-7,NA,TRBV4-2
TGTGCCAGCAGCTTAGGGGTCGGGGGGCCAGAGACCCAGTACTTC,CASSLGVGGPETQYF,NA,TRBJ2-5,NA,TRBV7-7
TGTGCCAGCAGCTGGACAGGACGACGGACTGAAGCTTTCTTT,CASSWTGRRTEAFF,TRBD1,TRBJ1-1,once,TRBV6-5
TGTGCCAGCAGTGAATGGGCAGGGGGCGAGGGCAATCAGCCCCAGCATTTT,CASSEWAGGEGNQPQHF,TRBD1,TRBJ1-5,once,TRBV6-1
TGTGCCAGCTCGCCGATCGGGGGAGAGACCCAGTACTTC,CASSPIGGETQYF,NA,TRBJ2-5,NA,TRBV18
TGTGCCAGCAGCAAGGACAGTTCCCAAGAGACCCAGTACTTC,CASSKDSSQETQYF,NA,TRBJ2-5,NA,TRBV5-4
TGTGCCAGCATCGAGGGAGCCGGGGCCAACGTCCTGACTTTC,CASIEGAGANVLTF,NA,TRBJ2-6,NA,TRBV2
TGTGCCAGCAGCTTGCTCTCTTTTAACTATGGCTACACCTTC,CASSLLSFNYGYTF,NA,TRBJ1-2,NA,TRBV5-4
TGTGCCAGCAGGGCTTATGGGGGAGGCTCTGGAAACACCATATATTTT,CASRAYGGGSGNTIYF,NA,TRBJ1-3,NA,TRBV27
TGCGCCAGCAGCTTCACCCCGGGACAGGGGGAAGGCTACACCTTC,CASSFTPGQGEGYTF,TRBD1,TRBJ1-2,once,TRBV5-1
TGCGCCAGCAGCCAAGAACCGGTCCTGAGTCGCAATAATGAAAAACTGTTTTTT,CASSQEPVLSRNNEKLFF,NA,TRBJ1-4,NA,TRBV4-1
TGTGCCAGCAGCTGGACTAGCGGGGGGGCCAATGAGCAGTTCTTC,CASSWTSGGANEQFF,TRBD2,TRBJ2-1,NA,TRBV11-2
TGTGCCATCAGTGCGACAGGGTCTGAAAACACCATATATTTT,CAISATGSENTIYF,TRBD1,TRBJ1-3,NA,TRBV10-3
TGTGCCAGCACCCTCCGGGGGGGCGGCTACGAGCAGTACTTC,CASTLRGGGYEQYF,TRBD2,TRBJ2-7,many,TRBV2
TGCGCCAGCAGCCCTGGGAGTATTGGTGAAAAACTGTTTTTT,CASSPGSIGEKLFF,NA,TRBJ1-4,NA,TRBV5-1